These 25 T cell receptor beta chains share one sample of origin, sequenced in a study of cytomegalovirus exposure and HLA in healthy donors (TCRdb year 2017). The method was the immunoSEQ multiplex PCR assay. For the multiplex PCR, a mixture combining 60 forward primers for TCR Vbeta segments and 13 reverse primers for TCR Jbeta segments was used. Sourced from immuneACCESS, this table was stored by TCRdb with only in-frame sequences that have V and J called. A share of the clones is absent; for the studies checked, an unresolved V gene accounts for under half, and the remainder has no known explanation. The sample contains 150,000 to 200,000 clones, around 80% of them found a single time. 6.3% of the sample comes from the top ten. Input material: PBMCs. The origin of the receptors is a male donor in good health and CMV-seropositive.

The V gene is TRBV30, the J gene TRBJ2-7; D not resolved. This CDR3 is built from 13 residues. Germline loops: CDR1 GTSNPN, CDR2 SVGIG (reference sequence). The V gene lost 3 bases and the J gene lost 4 bases, with 13 bases spanning the gap. Here the CDR3 DNA reads TGTGCCTGGAGAGCCGCAGGTTCGTACGAGCAGTACTTC. Its translation is CAWRAAGSYEQYF.

J is TRBJ1-5 and V is TRBV5-1; a possible D gene is TRBD1 (6 bases). CDR3 length equals 15 residues. Looked up from germline, CDR1 is SGHRS and CDR2 is YFSETQ. Trimming shortened V by 5 bases and J by 4 bases, and 16 bases separated the two germline ends. The CDR3 reads CASRSHTTGNQPQHF. DNA for the CDR3: TGCGCCAGCAGGAGTCATACTACAGGGAATCAGCCCCAGCATTTT.

The chain joins TRBV6-6 to TRBJ2-7; weak D call: TRBD2 (5 bases). V was clipped by 0 bases and J by 4 bases, with 13 bases between them. The CDR3 covers 15 residues. The germline CDR1 and CDR2 sequences are MNHNY and SVGAGI (reference sequence). The CDR3 coding sequence is TGTGCCAGCAGTTACTCGACTCGGGATCGTTACGAGCAGTACTTC. Translation: CASSYSTRDRYEQYF.

The CDR3 DNA reads TGTGCCAGCAGCTTCCGCGGTACCGTGACTCCACTCTACGAGCAGTACTTC. Its protein product is CASSFRGTVTPLYEQYF. The chain employs TRBV7-2 and TRBJ2-7; D not certain. Trimming pared 3 bases from V and 3 bases from J, leaving 21 bases between. The CDR3 spans 17 residues. Germline CDR1 reads SGHTA; CDR2 reads FQGNSA.

V is TRBV7-8 and J is TRBJ1-5, with no clear D. CDR3 length equals 15 residues. Germline values: CDR1 SGHVS, CDR2 FQNEAQ. Trimming cost V 4 bases and J 0 bases, with 10 bases left between them. The CDR3 DNA follows: TGTGCCAGCAGCTCGGGTACGGGTAGCAATCAGCCCCAGCATTTT. The encoded protein is CASSSGTGSNQPQHF.

The rearrangement links TRBV30 to TRBJ1-2, with 12 positions matching TRBD1. The germline V gene has CDR1 GTSNPN and CDR2 SVGIG (reference sequence). This CDR3 has 16 amino acids. Trimming took 4 bases from V and 4 from J; bases not matched to a gene: 10. CDR3 sequence: CAWTPGTGGSSYGYTF. The CDR3 DNA reads TGTGCCTGGACCCCCGGGACAGGGGGCTCCAGCTATGGCTACACCTTC. The full variable domain, completed using reference TRBV30 and TRBJ1-2, is SQTIHQWPATLVQPVGSPLSLECTVEGTSNPNLYWYRQAAGRGLQLLFYSVGIGQISSEVPQNLSASRPQDRQFILSSKKLLLSDSGFYLCAWTPGTGGSSYGYTFGSGTRLTVV.

The rearrangement links TRBV14 to TRBJ1-3, with D unresolved. The CDR3 is 14 residues long. The germline CDR1 and CDR2 sequences are SGHDN and FVKESK. Trimming stripped 1 base from V and 1 base from J, with 5 bases between. CDR3 amino acids: CASSQAGSGNTIYF. The CDR3 bases are TGTGCCAGCAGCCAAGCAGGTTCTGGAAACACCATATATTTT.

The rearrangement links TRBV7-3 to TRBJ2-1; 12 nucleotides align to TRBD2. CDR1 is SGHTA, CDR2 FQGTGA, per germline. Germline trimming cut 3 bases from V and 4 bases from J; bases unmatched to any gene: 4. This CDR3 contains 16 residues. The CDR3 loop is CASSFGLAGPYNEQFF. CDR3 nucleotides: TGTGCCAGCAGCTTTGGACTAGCGGGGCCGTACAATGAGCAGTTCTTC.

The chain is built from TRBV5-1 and TRBJ2-5; D is unresolved. Deletions cut 4 bases from V and 5 bases from J, with 12 bases between. The CDR3 spans 13 residues. Germline CDR1 and CDR2: SGHRS and YFSETQ. The CDR3 DNA is TGCGCCAGCAGCCGCGACGTCGGGGAGACCCAGTACTTC. This sequence encodes CASSRDVGETQYF.

The chain recombines TRBV12-5 with TRBJ2-7; TRBD1 might be the D (5 bases). Between the trimmed V and J ends, which lost 0 bases and 3 bases, there was a span of 15 bases. Germline lookup yields CDR1 LGHNT and CDR2 FRNRAP. There are 16 residues in the CDR3. The CDR3 protein is CASGLVYRVTDYEQYF. The CDR3 DNA is TGTGCTAGTGGTTTGGTATATAGGGTGACAGACTACGAGCAGTACTTC.

The chain joins TRBV7-9 to TRBJ2-1; the match to TRBD1 covers 7 bases. Germline values: CDR1 SEHNR, CDR2 FQNEAQ (reference sequence). The V segment lost 4 bases and the J segment 6 bases; nucleotides outside the gene matches: 6. The length of the CDR3 is 14 residues. CDR3 DNA: TGTGCCAGCAGCTCCCGGGACAGCCGCAATGAGCAGTTCTTC. Its translation is CASSSRDSRNEQFF.

This clone was seen more than once but under ten times. V and J are TRBV6-5 and TRBJ2-5; 9 bases line up with TRBD2. The CDR3 is made up of 14 amino acids. The V gene's germline CDR1 is MNHEY and CDR2 SVGAGI. Trimming removed 7 bases from V and 5 bases from J; junction bases left unmatched: 8. The CDR3 DNA sequence: TGTGCCAGCACCTCTGTTAGCGGGAGTGAGACCCAGTACTTC. As protein: CASTSVSGSETQYF.

The chain has TRBV29-1 and TRBJ2-7; D perhaps matches TRBD2 (6 bases). CDR1 and CDR2 (germline): SQVTM, ANQGSEA. This CDR3 has 13 residues. Trimming took 5 bases from V and 5 from J, leaving 16 bases between them. The CDR3 DNA reads TGCAGCGTTACGGCCTACGGGGGAAACGAGCAGTACTTC. Protein: CSVTAYGGNEQYF.

This rearrangement joins TRBV30 to TRBJ2-4, with D tentatively TRBD2 (5 bases). The CDR3 runs 14 residues. CDR1 and CDR2 from the germline V gene are GTSNPN and SVGIG (reference sequence). V was clipped by 2 bases and J by 0 bases, with 8 bases between them. CDR3 sequence: CAWSLAGAKNIQYF. The CDR3 DNA is TGTGCCTGGAGTCTTGCGGGAGCCAAAAACATTCAGTACTTC.

CDR3 amino acids: CASSTLAGEVEQYF. The CDR3 DNA is TGTGCCAGCAGTACACTAGCGGGAGAGGTCGAGCAGTACTTC. This chain links TRBV6-5 with TRBJ2-7, with TRBD2 matching over 11 bases. The CDR3 extends over 14 amino acids. Per germline, CDR1 MNHEY and CDR2 SVGAGI. The trim removed 5 bases at V and 6 bases at J, leaving 6 bases unmatched.

J is TRBJ2-7 and V is TRBV2; the match to TRBD1 covers 9 bases. The germline V gene encodes CDR1 SNHLY and CDR2 FYNNEI. The trim removed 5 bases at V and 5 bases at J, leaving 7 bases unmatched. This CDR3 spans 14 amino acids. The CDR3 spells CASSQNRDRDEQYF. CDR3 nucleotides: TGTGCCAGCAGTCAAAACCGGGACAGGGACGAGCAGTACTTC.

This clone was counted between two and nine times. The V call is TRBV5-4, the J call TRBJ2-6; D is possibly TRBD1 (6 bases). V was pared by 5 bases and J by 2 bases, with 8 bases between. The CDR3 covers 14 residues. Germline V gives CDR1 SGHNT, CDR2 YYREEE (reference sequence). CDR3 region: CASRRDTGANVLTF. The CDR3 bases are TGTGCCAGCAGGAGGGACACTGGGGCCAACGTCCTGACTTTC.

This chain connects TRBV5-1 to TRBJ2-7; no clear D. CDR3 length: 12 amino acids. V gave up 7 bases and J gave up 3 bases, with 11 bases separating them. CDR1 is SGHRS, CDR2 YFSETQ, per germline. The CDR3: CASRGGFYEQYF. DNA for the CDR3: TGCGCCAGCCGCGGCGGATTCTACGAGCAGTACTTC.

This sequence joins TRBV6-5 and TRBJ1-4; no clear D gene. Trimming cost V 6 bases and J 7 bases, with 15 bases left between them. The length of the CDR3 is 14 residues. The germline CDR1 and CDR2 sequences are MNHEY and SVGAGI. CDR3 sequence reads: CASSPTEGREKLFF. As DNA, the CDR3 is TGTGCCAGCAGCCCCACCGAGGGTCGTGAAAAACTGTTTTTT.

On this clone itself: The junction shows a germline mismatch at one end, possibly a read error. This chain links TRBV18 with TRBJ1-5; D unclear. Germline values: CDR1 KGHSH, CDR2 LQKENI. CDR3 length: 13 residues. CDR3 coding DNA: TGTGCCAGCTCACCAGGTAGCTATCAGCCCCAGCATTTT. This translates into CASSPGSYQPQHF.

This chain connects TRBV30 to TRBJ1-1; D gene ambiguous. CDR1 GTSNPN and CDR2 SVGIG come from the germline V gene (reference sequence). The CDR3 is 10 amino acids. V shed 4 bases and J shed 7 bases, with 7 bases lying between them. CDR3 protein: CAWIRHEAFF. CDR3 DNA: TGTGCCTGGATCAGGCATGAAGCTTTCTTT.

This clone was counted only a few times. The chain has TRBV6-1 and TRBJ1-5; D is possibly TRBD1 (6 bases). The CDR3 sequence is 17 residues long. Trimming removed 1 base at V and 7 bases at J, with 20 bases between. Germline V CDR1 and CDR2: MNHNS, SASEGT. The CDR3 bases are TGTGCCAGCAGTGAAGGAACTACAGGGTGGCTACGGCAGCCCCAGCATTTT. It codes for CASSEGTTGWLRQPQHF.

The chain is built from TRBV30 and TRBJ2-7, with 11 bases identical to TRBD1. This CDR3 is built from 13 residues. Germline V lookup: CDR1 GTSNPN, CDR2 SVGIG (reference sequence). V lost 8 bases to trimming and J lost 7 bases; unmatched junction nucleotides: 10. The CDR3 nucleotides read TGTGCCAGTTGGGACAGGGGGAATTATGAGCAGTACTTC. Translated: CASWDRGNYEQYF.

This chain links TRBV2 with TRBJ2-3, with 7 bases matching TRBD2. Unmatched junction bases numbered 10, after V lost 6 bases and J lost 4 bases. Germline V gives CDR1 SNHLY, CDR2 FYNNEI. This CDR3 spans 15 amino acids. The CDR3 sequence: CASRAEGTKADTQYF. The DNA for the CDR3 is TGTGCCAGCAGGGCCGAGGGGACTAAAGCAGATACGCAGTATTTT. The full variable domain, completed using reference TRBV2 and TRBJ2-3, is EPEVTQTPSHQVTQMGQEVILRCVPISNHLYFYWYRQILGQKVEFLVSFYNNEISEKSEIFDDQFSVERPDGSNFTLKIRSTKLEDSAMYFCASRAEGTKADTQYFGPGTRLTVL.

In this sample, this clone turned up a few times. The chain joins TRBV29-1 to TRBJ2-3; TRBD2 matches at 9 bases. This CDR3 region has 13 residues. Germline assignment: CDR1 SQVTM and CDR2 ANQGSEA. V dropped 7 bases and J dropped 8; count of bases not matched to a gene: 10. CDR3 nucleotides: TGCAGCGCCAGACTAGCGGAAACGGGTACGCAGTATTTT. Translation: CSARLAETGTQYF.